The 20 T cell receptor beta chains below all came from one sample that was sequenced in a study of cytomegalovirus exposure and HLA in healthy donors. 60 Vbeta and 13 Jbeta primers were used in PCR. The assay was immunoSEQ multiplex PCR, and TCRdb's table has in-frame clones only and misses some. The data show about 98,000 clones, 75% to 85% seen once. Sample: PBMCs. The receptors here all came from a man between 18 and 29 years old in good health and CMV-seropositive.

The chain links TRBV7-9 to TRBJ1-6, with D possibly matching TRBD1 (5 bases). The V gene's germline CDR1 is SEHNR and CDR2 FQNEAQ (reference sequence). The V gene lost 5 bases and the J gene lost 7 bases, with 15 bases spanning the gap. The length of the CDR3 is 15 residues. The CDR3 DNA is TGTGCCAGCAGCAGACCCCAGGGTGGCAATTCACCCCTCCACTTT. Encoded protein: CASSRPQGGNSPLHF.

The CDR3 bases are TGTGCCAGCCGTGGGAGGACAACGTACCAAGAGACCCAGTACTTC. Protein product: CASRGRTTYQETQYF. The chain has TRBV28 and TRBJ2-5; D is possibly TRBD2 (6 bases). Trimming removed 8 bases at V and 0 bases at J, with 16 bases between. The germline V gene encodes CDR1 MDHEN and CDR2 SYDVKM. There are 15 residues in the CDR3.

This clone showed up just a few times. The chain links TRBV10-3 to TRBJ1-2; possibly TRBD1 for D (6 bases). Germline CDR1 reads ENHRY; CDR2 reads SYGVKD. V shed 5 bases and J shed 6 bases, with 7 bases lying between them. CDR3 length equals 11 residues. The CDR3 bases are TGTGCCATCAGTCCAGGGGATGGCTACACCTTC. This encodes CAISPGDGYTF.

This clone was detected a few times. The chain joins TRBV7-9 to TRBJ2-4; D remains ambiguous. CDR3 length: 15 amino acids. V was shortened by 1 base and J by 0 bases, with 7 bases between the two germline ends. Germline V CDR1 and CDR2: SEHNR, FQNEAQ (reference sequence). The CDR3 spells CASSLGSLAKNIQYF. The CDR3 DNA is TGTGCCAGCAGCTTAGGCAGTCTAGCCAAAAACATTCAGTACTTC.

CDR3 residues: CATQSRQRNYGYTF. CDR3 bases: TGTGCCACCCAGAGCAGACAGCGTAACTATGGCTACACCTTC. This chain uses TRBV19 with TRBJ1-2; D is possibly TRBD1 (5 bases). Germline lookup yields CDR1 LNHDA and CDR2 SQIVND (reference sequence). This CDR3 has 14 residues. V was trimmed by 10 bases and J by 1 base, leaving 16 bases between them.

In nucleotides, the CDR3 is TGCGCCAGCAGCCAGGGGGCGGCGGTACGCACAGATACGCAGTATTTT. This sequence encodes CASSQGAAVRTDTQYF. V and J are TRBV4-1 and TRBJ2-3; tentatively, D is TRBD1 (6 bases). The germline gives CDR1 MGHRA, CDR2 YSYEKL. The CDR3 spans 16 residues. V was shortened by 3 bases and J by 1 base, with 14 bases between the two germline ends.

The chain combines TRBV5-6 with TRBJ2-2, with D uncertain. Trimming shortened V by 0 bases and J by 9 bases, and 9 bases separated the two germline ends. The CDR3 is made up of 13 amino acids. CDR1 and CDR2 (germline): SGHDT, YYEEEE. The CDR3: CASSLAMSRELFF. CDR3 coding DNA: TGTGCCAGCAGCTTGGCCATGAGCCGGGAGCTGTTTTTT.

The CDR3 region is CASSSGQGSYGYTF. The CDR3 DNA reads TGTGCCAGCAGTTCTGGACAGGGAAGCTATGGCTACACCTTC. The chain combines TRBV6-6 with TRBJ1-2; 8 bases are shared with TRBD1. CDR1 MNHNY and CDR2 SVGAGI come from the germline V gene (reference sequence). This CDR3 region has 14 residues. Trimming took 4 bases from V and 4 from J; bases not matched to a gene: 5.

The CDR3 sequence is CASSLAPRINYEQYF. CDR3 DNA sequence: TGTGCCAGCAGCTTAGCTCCCAGGATAAACTACGAGCAGTACTTC. The gene calls are TRBV11-2 and TRBJ2-7; D remains ambiguous. The V gene lost 1 base and the J gene lost 3 bases, with 13 bases spanning the gap. Per the germline V gene, CDR1 is SGHAT and CDR2 is FQNNGV. The CDR3 covers 15 residues.

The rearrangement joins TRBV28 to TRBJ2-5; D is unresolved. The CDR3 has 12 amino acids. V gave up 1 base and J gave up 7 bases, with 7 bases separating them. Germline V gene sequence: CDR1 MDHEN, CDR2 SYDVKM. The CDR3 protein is CASSLLERTQYF. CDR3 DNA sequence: TGTGCCAGCAGTTTATTGGAGCGGACCCAGTACTTC.

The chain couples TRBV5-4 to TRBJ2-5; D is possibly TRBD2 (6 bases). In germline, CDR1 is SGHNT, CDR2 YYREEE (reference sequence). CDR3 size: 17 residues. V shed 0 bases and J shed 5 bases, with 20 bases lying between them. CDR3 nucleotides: TGTGCCAGCAGCTTGGGGGGACTTGGTGTGTTGGTTGAGACCCAGTACTTC. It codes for CASSLGGLGVLVETQYF.

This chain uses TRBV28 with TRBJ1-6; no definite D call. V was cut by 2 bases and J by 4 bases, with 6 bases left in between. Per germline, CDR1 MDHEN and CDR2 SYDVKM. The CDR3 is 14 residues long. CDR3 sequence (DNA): TGTGCCAGCAGTTTACCACAATATAATTCACCCCTCCACTTT. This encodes CASSLPQYNSPLHF.

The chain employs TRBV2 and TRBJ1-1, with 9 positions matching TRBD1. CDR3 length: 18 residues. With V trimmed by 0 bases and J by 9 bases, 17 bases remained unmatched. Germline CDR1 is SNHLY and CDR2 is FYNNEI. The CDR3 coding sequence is TGTGCCAGCAGTGAAGCGCTTGGGACAGGGCTACGATTCGGCAAAGCTTTCTTT. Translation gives CASSEALGTGLRFGKAFF.

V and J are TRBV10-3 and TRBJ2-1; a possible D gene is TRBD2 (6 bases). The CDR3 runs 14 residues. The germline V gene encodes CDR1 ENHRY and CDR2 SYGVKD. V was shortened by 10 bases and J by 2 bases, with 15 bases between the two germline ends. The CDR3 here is CATQGGVAYNEQFF. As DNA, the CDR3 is TGTGCCACCCAAGGAGGGGTAGCCTACAATGAGCAGTTCTTC.

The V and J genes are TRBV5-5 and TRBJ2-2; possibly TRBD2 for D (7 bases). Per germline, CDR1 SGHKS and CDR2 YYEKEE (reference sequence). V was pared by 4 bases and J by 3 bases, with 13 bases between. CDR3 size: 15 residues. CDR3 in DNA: TGTGCCAGCAGCCACCGGGGGGCGGACACCGGGGAGCTGTTTTTT. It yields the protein CASSHRGADTGELFF.

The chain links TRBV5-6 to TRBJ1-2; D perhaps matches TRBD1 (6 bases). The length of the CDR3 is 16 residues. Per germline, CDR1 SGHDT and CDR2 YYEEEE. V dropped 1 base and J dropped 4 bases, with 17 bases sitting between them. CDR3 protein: CASSLFGQSEVYGYTF. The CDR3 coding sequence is TGTGCCAGCAGCTTGTTCGGACAGTCAGAGGTCTATGGCTACACCTTC.

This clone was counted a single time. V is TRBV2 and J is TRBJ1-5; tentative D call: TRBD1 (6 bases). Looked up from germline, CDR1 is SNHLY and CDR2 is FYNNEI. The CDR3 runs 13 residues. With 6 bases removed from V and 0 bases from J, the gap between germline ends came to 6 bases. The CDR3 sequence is CASRDSSNQPQHF. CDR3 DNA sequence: TGTGCCAGCAGGGACAGTAGCAATCAGCCCCAGCATTTT.

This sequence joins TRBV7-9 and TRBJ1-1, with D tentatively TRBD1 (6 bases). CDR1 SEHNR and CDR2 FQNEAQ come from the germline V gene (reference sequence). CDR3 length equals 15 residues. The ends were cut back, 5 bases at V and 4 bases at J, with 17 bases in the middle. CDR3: CASSPGRGALTEAFF. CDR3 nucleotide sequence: TGTGCCAGCAGCCCAGGGCGGGGGGCTCTCACTGAAGCTTTCTTT.

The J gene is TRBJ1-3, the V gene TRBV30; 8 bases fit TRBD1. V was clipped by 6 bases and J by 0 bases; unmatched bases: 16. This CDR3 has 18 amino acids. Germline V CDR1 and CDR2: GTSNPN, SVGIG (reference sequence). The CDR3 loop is CACSSPGQVILSGNTIYF. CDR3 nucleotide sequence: TGTGCCTGTTCGAGTCCGGGACAGGTGATTCTCTCTGGAAACACCATATATTTT.

The CDR3 nucleotides are TGCGCCAGCAGTGAGCAAAGCACAGATACGCAGTATTTT. Amino acids: CASSEQSTDTQYF. V usage is TRBV10-1 and J usage is TRBJ2-3, with D uncertain. Germline loops: CDR1 WNHNN, CDR2 SYGVQD (reference sequence). Trimming removed 2 bases at V and 0 bases at J, with 3 bases between. The CDR3 has 13 residues.